Reported below is one T cell receptor beta chain. The antigen is unknown. Trimming removed 5 bases from V and 6 bases from J; junction bases left unmatched: 3. The germline gives CDR1 SGHTA, CDR2 FQGTGA. The CDR3 contains 14 residues. These data belong to a study of tumor-infiltrating lymphocytes in localized non-small cell lung cancer. Study details: The cohort mixed smokers and never-smokers, several histologies, and some post-neoadjuvant-chemotherapy samples. Broader study findings: Each assay used a separate piece of the same tissue. IM1 and IM2 tumors showed no difference in T-cell fraction.

Clones were sequenced by immunoSEQ multiplex PCR, and TCRdb holds only the in-frame ones, with some missing. Of roughly 15,000 clones listed, around 65% were seen once; the top ten hold around 20%. The sequenced sample was uninvolved lung tissue not adjacent to the tumor. V usage is TRBV7-3 and J usage is TRBJ2-2, with 10 bases that match TRBD2. The clonotype comes from a human donor with non-small cell lung cancer. The CDR3 nucleotides read TGTGCCAGCAGCCTTGGACTAGCGGCCGGGGAGCTGTTTTTT. Translation gives CASSLGLAAGELFF.